The present T cell receptor (beta chain) was sequenced within a study of shared clonotypes between healthy human individuals. With regard to this clone: Antigen specificity is unknown.

Study-level results: Clonotype sharing among donors was thought likely to change with sequencing depth.

V lost 0 bases and J lost 6; bases outside the gene matches: 4. CDR3 length: 15 amino acids. Germline V gene data show CDR1 as SGHDT and CDR2 as YYEEEE. The test was conducted at deep level. Produced via immunoSEQ multiplex PCR; TCRdb's table is partial and in-frame only. Seen here are 2 million to 2.5 million clones, 93% observed once, and the top ten hold about 0.38%. The specimen was naive CD4+ T cells from PBMCs. Subset noted: CD45RA+ positively selected. This receptor was taken from a man aged 18-30 years in good health. Some clones in this sample may be carry-over from other donors' samples. V and J are TRBV5-6 and TRBJ2-7; TRBD2 aligns across 12 bases. The CDR3 protein is CASSLETGLAGEQYF. The CDR3, as DNA: TGTGCCAGCAGCTTGGAAACGGGACTAGCGGGCGAGCAGTACTTC.